The 28 T cell receptor beta chains in this list originate from one sample, sequenced in a study of T cell responses to AZD1222 COVID-19 vaccine. Clones were sequenced by immunoSEQ multiplex PCR, and TCRdb holds only the in-frame ones, with some missing. This table holds about 120,000 clones, 80% to 95% found once. Specimen: peripheral blood, collected 28 days after the second dose of the MenACWY control vaccine. The origin of the receptors is an adult who received the MenACWY meningococcal vaccine as a control.

The J gene is TRBJ2-3, the V gene TRBV15; D is uncertain. V lost 0 bases and J 1 base, leaving 5 bases between the germline ends. CDR3 length: 14 residues. The V gene's germline CDR1 is LNHNV and CDR2 YYDKDF (reference sequence). CDR3 DNA: TGTGCCACCAGCAGAGATCAGGGCACAGATACGCAGTATTTT. It translates to CATSRDQGTDTQYF.

The chain carries TRBV14 and TRBJ2-5; D not certain. The germline V gene encodes CDR1 SGHDN and CDR2 FVKESK. With 1 base removed from V and 0 bases from J, the gap between germline ends came to 15 bases. The CDR3 length is 17 residues. CDR3 coding DNA: TGTGCCAGCAGCCAAGGGGTAGTCGGCAGTTACCAAGAGACCCAGTACTTC. Protein: CASSQGVVGSYQETQYF.

The sample holds one count of this clone. The chain employs TRBV12-3 or TRBV12-4 and TRBJ1-2; 8 nucleotides agree with TRBD1. The CDR3 length is 13 residues. V dropped 3 bases and J dropped 8; count of bases not matched to a gene: 5. CDR3 region: CASSFGTGAGYTF. The CDR3 nucleotides read TGTGCCAGCAGTTTCGGGACAGGAGCCGGCTACACCTTC.

V is TRBV28 and J is TRBJ2-7, with D possibly matching TRBD1 (6 bases). The germline V and J ends were trimmed by 2 bases and 5 bases, with 22 bases remaining between them. This CDR3 region has 17 residues. Germline CDR1 is MDHEN and CDR2 is SYDVKM. The CDR3 region has the DNA TGTGCCAGCAGTTTAGGTTGGAGGCAGGGGACAATCGACGAGCAGTACTTC. The encoded protein is CASSLGWRQGTIDEQYF.

The rearrangement links TRBV6-5 to TRBJ1-1, with D hard to call. The V and J ends lost 10 bases and 8 bases respectively, with 14 bases between them. Germline CDR1 reads MNHEY; CDR2 reads SVGAGI. CDR3 length equals 11 residues. The CDR3 spells CATVNLREAFF. The CDR3 bases are TGTGCCACTGTAAACCTCCGGGAAGCTTTCTTT.

The CDR3 DNA sequence: TGCAGTGCTAGTGAGGCATACTCCTACAATGAGCAGTTCTTC. Translated: CSASEAYSYNEQFF. The J gene is TRBJ2-1, the V gene TRBV20-1; D is unclear. V lost 3 bases and J 0 bases, leaving 9 bases between the germline ends. The CDR3 is 14 residues long. CDR1 is DFQATT, CDR2 SNEGSKA, per germline (reference sequence).

The chain uses TRBV6-2 or TRBV6-3 and TRBJ2-7; tentative D call: TRBD1 (6 bases). The CDR3 spans 13 residues. Per the germline V gene, CDR1 is MNHEY and CDR2 is SVGEGT. The V end was cut by 2 bases, the J end by 5 bases, with 10 bases between. In DNA, the CDR3 is TGTGCCAGCAGTTACCTCGGACAGAACGAGCAGTACGTC. It translates to CASSYLGQNEQYV.

The CDR3 sequence: CASSLVAVGNTIYF. CDR3 nucleotide sequence: TGTGCCAGCAGCTTAGTGGCAGTTGGAAACACCATATATTTT. The J gene is TRBJ1-3, the V gene TRBV7-9; D unresolved. The CDR3 totals 14 residues. The germline V gene has CDR1 SEHNR and CDR2 FQNEAQ (reference sequence). Trimming left V 1 base short and J 3 bases short, with 7 bases between. The variable domain in full, completed from reference TRBV7-9 and TRBJ1-3, reads DTGVSQNPRHKITKRGQNVTFRCDPISEHNRLYWYRQTLGQGPEFLTYFQNEAQLEKSRLLSDRFSAERPKGSFSTLEIQRTEQGDSAMYLCASSLVAVGNTIYFGEGSWLTVV.

The chain carries TRBV2 and TRBJ1-2; the match to TRBD1 covers 7 bases. The CDR3 extends over 14 amino acids. The germline V gene encodes CDR1 SNHLY and CDR2 FYNNEI. The trim removed 8 bases at V and 7 bases at J, leaving 13 bases unmatched. The CDR3 is CASGGLQGRAGYTF. CDR3 nucleotides: TGTGCCAGCGGGGGTTTACAGGGGAGGGCTGGCTACACCTTC.

This clone was found once. The V call is TRBV28, the J call TRBJ1-1; 7 bases map to TRBD1. This CDR3 is 14 amino acids long. From germline, CDR1 is MDHEN and CDR2 SYDVKM. V gave up 3 bases and J gave up 1 base; unmatched junction bases: 2. CDR3: CASSFGTANTEAFF. The CDR3, as DNA: TGTGCCAGCAGTTTCGGGACAGCGAACACTGAAGCTTTCTTT.

This clone was seen only once. This chain uses TRBV2 with TRBJ2-2; 11 bases fit TRBD2. Germline CDR1 SNHLY, CDR2 FYNNEI. V trimming: 6 bases; J trimming: 0 bases; junction bases outside the gene matches: 6. The CDR3 covers 17 residues. CDR3 sequence: CASSGGLAAANTGELFF. CDR3 nucleotide sequence: TGTGCCAGCAGCGGGGGACTAGCGGCGGCGAACACCGGGGAGCTGTTTTTT. The complete variable domain, with remaining parts taken from reference TRBV2 and TRBJ2-2, reads EPEVTQTPSHQVTQMGQEVILRCVPISNHLYFYWYRQILGQKVEFLVSFYNNEISEKSEIFDDQFSVERPDGSNFTLKIRSTKLEDSAMYFCASSGGLAAANTGELFFGEGSRLTVL.

The chain links TRBV6-2 or TRBV6-3 to TRBJ2-1, with D perhaps TRBD2 (5 bases). Trimming removed 4 bases at V and 0 bases at J, with 10 bases between. CDR1 MNHEY and CDR2 SVGEGT come from the germline V gene. CDR3 length equals 15 residues. This chain's CDR3 is CASSFSVNSYNEQFF. The CDR3 bases are TGTGCCAGCAGTTTTAGCGTTAACTCCTACAATGAGCAGTTCTTC.

The chain employs TRBV28 and TRBJ2-7; no reliable D call. Trimming took off 4 bases at V and 1 base at J, with 20 bases between the two ends. CDR1 and CDR2 (germline): MDHEN, SYDVKM. This CDR3 contains 17 residues. The CDR3 region has the DNA TGTGCCAGCAGTTCCGCACGCCGAGATCGGCGGTCCTACGAGCAGTACGTC. This gives the protein CASSSARRDRRSYEQYV.

V and J are TRBV25-1 and TRBJ1-3; maybe TRBD1 (5 bases). V lost 6 bases, J lost 4 bases, and 16 bases lay in between. The V gene's germline CDR1 is MGHDK and CDR2 SYGVNS. The CDR3 consists of 15 residues. CDR3 in amino acids: CASSKIGTGGNTIYF. The CDR3 DNA is TGTGCCAGCAGCAAAATCGGGACGGGCGGAAACACCATATATTTT.

The V gene is TRBV27, the J gene TRBJ2-7, with D unresolved. This CDR3 comprises 14 residues. In germline, CDR1 is MNHEY, CDR2 SMNVEV (reference sequence). V gave up 5 bases and J gave up 0 bases, with 11 bases separating them. The CDR3 DNA reads TGTGCCAGCAGTCAAGGGTTAAGCTCCTACGAGCAGTACGTC. This sequence encodes CASSQGLSSYEQYV.

This chain uses TRBV28 with TRBJ2-6; D remains unclear. CDR1 is MDHEN and CDR2 is SYDVKM in the germline V gene. This CDR3 is built from 15 residues. The V and J ends lost 6 bases and 3 bases respectively, with 12 bases between them. The CDR3 loop reads CASSDPSFGANVLTF. CDR3 in DNA: TGTGCCAGCAGCGACCCCAGTTTTGGGGCCAACGTCCTGACTTTC.

The V gene is TRBV5-1, the J gene TRBJ1-3; D unclear. Germline V CDR1 and CDR2: SGHRS, YFSETQ. CDR3 length: 13 amino acids. The V end lost 2 bases, the J end lost 4 bases, and 7 bases lay between the germline ends. CDR3 coding DNA: TGCGCCAGCAGCTTCGTAGAAGGAAACACCATATATTTT. This encodes CASSFVEGNTIYF.

This chain uses TRBV28 with TRBJ2-7; D possibly corresponds to TRBD1 (6 bases). This CDR3 is built from 15 residues. V was clipped by 5 bases and J by 2 bases, with 16 bases between them. Germline V lookup: CDR1 MDHEN, CDR2 SYDVKM. The CDR3 DNA reads TGTGCCAGCAGTACCACCCAACAGGGAGCCTACGAGCAGTACGTC. Translating it yields CASSTTQQGAYEQYV.

This chain joins TRBV6-4 and TRBJ2-1; 7 bases align to TRBD2. The length of the CDR3 is 14 residues. With V trimmed by 4 bases and J by 4 bases, 4 bases remained unmatched. CDR1 MRHNA and CDR2 SNTAGT come from the germline V gene. The CDR3 spells CASSASGDYNEQFF. The CDR3 bases are TGTGCCAGCAGTGCTAGCGGAGATTACAATGAGCAGTTCTTC.

V is TRBV14 and J is TRBJ2-1; 9 bases are shared with TRBD2. The J segment lost 0 bases and the V segment lost 1 base, leaving 7 bases of the junction unmatched. The CDR3 totals 18 residues. CDR1 is SGHDN and CDR2 is FVKESK in the germline V gene. The CDR3: CASSQALAGWSSYNEQFF. CDR3 bases: TGTGCCAGCAGCCAAGCGCTAGCGGGGTGGAGCTCCTACAATGAGCAGTTCTTC.

The chain uses TRBV24-1 and TRBJ2-2; D unclear. V lost 12 bases, J lost 4 bases, and 17 bases lay in between. The CDR3 contains 14 residues. Germline CDR1 and CDR2: KGHDR and SFDVKD. The CDR3 sequence is CAAAGSGSTGELFF. DNA for the CDR3: TGTGCCGCGGCCGGATCGGGTAGCACCGGGGAGCTGTTTTTT.

The J gene is TRBJ2-1, the V gene TRBV7-9; 7 bases match TRBD1. The CDR3 is 15 residues long. Germline CDR1 SEHNR, CDR2 FQNEAQ (reference sequence). With V trimmed by 5 bases and J by 0 bases, 4 bases remained unmatched. The CDR3: CASSMTGSSYNEQFF. CDR3 bases: TGTGCCAGCAGCATGACAGGGAGCTCCTACAATGAGCAGTTCTTC.

The CDR3: CATRGLTGELFF. CDR3 DNA sequence: TGTGCCACCAGGGGACTTACCGGGGAGCTGTTTTTT. This chain uses TRBV24-1 with TRBJ2-2; D is perhaps TRBD2 (6 bases). This CDR3 comprises 12 residues. Trimming pared 7 bases from V and 5 bases from J, leaving 7 bases between. CDR1 KGHDR and CDR2 SFDVKD come from the germline V gene.

The rearrangement joins TRBV5-6 to TRBJ2-3, with D unclear. The germline V gene encodes CDR1 SGHDT and CDR2 YYEEEE. The CDR3 covers 18 residues. V was trimmed by 2 bases and J by 1 base, leaving 20 bases between them. The CDR3 coding sequence is TGTGCCAGCAGCTTAGCAATCAGTCCCACTCGGGGCACAGATACGCAGTATTTT. Encoded protein: CASSLAISPTRGTDTQYF.

The genes are TRBV10-3 and TRBJ2-5; D remains unclear. V lost 7 bases, J lost 5 bases, and 17 bases lay in between. From germline, CDR1 is ENHRY and CDR2 SYGVKD. The CDR3 consists of 14 residues. The CDR3 DNA reads TGTGCCATCAAAGCTTCCACCCTCCAGGAGACCCAGTACTTC. Translated: CAIKASTLQETQYF.

This clone was detected only a few times. The chain recombines TRBV19 with TRBJ1-1, with 7 bases matching TRBD1. The germline CDR1 and CDR2 sequences are LNHDA and SQIVND (reference sequence). The V and J ends lost 5 bases and 7 bases, in that order; junction bases with no gene match: 10. The CDR3 length is 14 residues. Here the CDR3 reads CASSVQGQLIEAFF. The CDR3 DNA reads TGTGCCAGTAGTGTACAGGGACAGCTTATTGAAGCTTTCTTT.

V and J are TRBV18 and TRBJ2-1, with a tentative D call TRBD1 (5 bases). This CDR3 has 16 amino acids. With 0 bases removed from V and 5 bases from J, the gap between germline ends came to 14 bases. Germline CDR1 reads KGHSH; CDR2 reads LQKENI. The CDR3 spells CASSPPQGAYNNEQFF. CDR3 DNA: TGTGCCAGCTCACCACCACAAGGGGCCTATAACAATGAGCAGTTCTTC.

The CDR3 sequence: CASSASGGITDTQYF. CDR3 sequence (DNA): TGCGCCAGCAGTGCCAGCGGGGGGATCACAGATACGCAGTATTTT. This chain uses TRBV10-1 with TRBJ2-3; 9 positions agree with TRBD2. The CDR3 has 15 amino acids. Trimming cost V 4 bases and J 2 bases; bases outside gene matches: 4. The V gene's germline CDR1 is WNHNN and CDR2 SYGVQD (reference sequence).